The present T cell receptor (beta chain) was sequenced within a study of cytomegalovirus exposure and HLA in healthy donors. At the level of the study: From about 170 million T cells, an earlier analysis saw around 120 million unique TCR beta sequences.

Notes on this clone: The antigen is undetermined.

Study-wide results and limits: Productive rates of about 90% or about 30% were seen for most TCR beta V segments in an earlier analysis. An apparent linkage of common viral pathogens to several of the most significant clusters emerged in a later analysis.

V lost 5 bases to trimming and J lost 4 bases, with 11 bases between them. Germline CDR1 reads MNHEY; CDR2 reads SVGAGI. The CDR3 runs 13 residues. Amplification used 60 Vbeta primers and 13 Jbeta primers. Assay used: immunoSEQ multiplex PCR; TCRdb lists only in-frame clones, some missing. The table has some 200,000 clones, 81% seen once; the top ten hold 3.8%. Sample: PBMCs. This TCR was sampled from a man aged 50-59 years in good health and CMV-seronegative. This chain connects TRBV6-5 to TRBJ1-2; no definite D call. The CDR3: CASSEREFYGYTF. CDR3 nucleotide sequence: TGTGCCAGCAGTGAACGGGAGTTCTATGGCTACACCTTC.